The 4 T cell receptor beta chains below were found in one sample sequenced in a study of cytomegalovirus exposure and HLA in healthy donors. The PCR contained 60 Vbeta and 13 Jbeta primers. Produced via immunoSEQ multiplex PCR; TCRdb's table is partial and in-frame only. The table lists around 45,000 clones. Sequenced: PBMCs. All receptors derive from a male donor in good health and CMV-seronegative.

The chain employs TRBV6-6 and TRBJ1-6; TRBD1 might be the D (6 bases). The V end lost 5 bases, the J end lost 10 bases, and 18 bases lay between the germline ends. The CDR3 contains 15 residues. Germline V lookup: CDR1 MNHNY, CDR2 SVGAGI (reference sequence). CDR3 sequence reads: CASSPTDRPRSPLHF. The CDR3 DNA sequence: TGTGCCAGCAGTCCCACAGACAGGCCGAGATCACCCCTCCACTTT.

The J gene is TRBJ1-5, the V gene TRBV6-1; 10 positions agree with TRBD1. Germline V gene data show CDR1 as MNHNS and CDR2 as SASEGT. After removal of 0 bases from V and 4 bases from J, the junction contained 9 bases not matched to a gene. This CDR3 has 18 residues. The CDR3: CASSEARQGATGNQPQHF. The CDR3, as DNA: TGTGCCAGCAGTGAAGCGCGACAGGGGGCGACAGGAAATCAGCCCCAGCATTTT.

The chain joins TRBV5-1 to TRBJ1-5; 8 positions match TRBD1. The CDR3 covers 15 residues. V gave up 1 base and J gave up 3 bases; unmatched junction bases: 3. Germline V lookup: CDR1 SGHRS, CDR2 YFSETQ. The CDR3 spells CASSLSTGANQPQHF. The CDR3 DNA reads as TGCGCCAGCAGCTTGTCGACAGGGGCCAATCAGCCCCAGCATTTT.

This chain uses TRBV4-3 with TRBJ2-1, with 13 bases matching TRBD2. Germline V gene sequence: CDR1 LGHNA, CDR2 YSLEER. V was pared by 1 base and J by 5 bases, with 8 bases of the junction left unmatched. The CDR3 length is 18 residues. Written as DNA, the CDR3 is TGCGCCAGCAGCCAAGGGTCTCCGGGACTAGCGGGGAACAATGAGCAGTTCTTC. Protein sequence: CASSQGSPGLAGNNEQFF.